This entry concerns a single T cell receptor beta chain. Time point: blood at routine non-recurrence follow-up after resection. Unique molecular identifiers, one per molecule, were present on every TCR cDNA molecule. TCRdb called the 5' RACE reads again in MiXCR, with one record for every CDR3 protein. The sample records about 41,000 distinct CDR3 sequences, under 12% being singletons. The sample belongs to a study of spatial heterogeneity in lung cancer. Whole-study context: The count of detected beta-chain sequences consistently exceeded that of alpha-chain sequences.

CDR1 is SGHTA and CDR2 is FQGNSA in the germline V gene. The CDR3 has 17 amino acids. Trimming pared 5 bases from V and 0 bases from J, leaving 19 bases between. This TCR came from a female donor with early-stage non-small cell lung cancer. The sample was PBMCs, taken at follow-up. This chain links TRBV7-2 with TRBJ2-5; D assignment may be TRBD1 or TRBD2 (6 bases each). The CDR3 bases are TGTGCCAGCAGCCCGGGGAGGACGGGGGCCTACCAAGAGACCCAGTACTTC. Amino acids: CASSPGRTGAYQETQYF.